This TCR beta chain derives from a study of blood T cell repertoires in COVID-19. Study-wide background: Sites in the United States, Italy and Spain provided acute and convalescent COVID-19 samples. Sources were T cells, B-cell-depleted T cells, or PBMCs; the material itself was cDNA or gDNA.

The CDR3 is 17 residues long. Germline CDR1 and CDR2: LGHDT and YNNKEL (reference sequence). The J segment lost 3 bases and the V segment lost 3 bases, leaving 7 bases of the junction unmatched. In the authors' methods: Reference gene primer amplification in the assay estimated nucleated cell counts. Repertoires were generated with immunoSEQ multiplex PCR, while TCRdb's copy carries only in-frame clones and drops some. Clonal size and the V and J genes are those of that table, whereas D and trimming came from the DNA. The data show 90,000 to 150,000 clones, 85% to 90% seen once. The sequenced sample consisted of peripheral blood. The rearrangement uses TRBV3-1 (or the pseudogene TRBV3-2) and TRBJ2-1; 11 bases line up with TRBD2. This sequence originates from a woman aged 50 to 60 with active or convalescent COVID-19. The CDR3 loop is CASSHLSGRGVYNEQFF. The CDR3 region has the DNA TGTGCCAGCAGCCACCTTAGCGGGAGGGGGGTCTACAATGAGCAGTTCTTC.